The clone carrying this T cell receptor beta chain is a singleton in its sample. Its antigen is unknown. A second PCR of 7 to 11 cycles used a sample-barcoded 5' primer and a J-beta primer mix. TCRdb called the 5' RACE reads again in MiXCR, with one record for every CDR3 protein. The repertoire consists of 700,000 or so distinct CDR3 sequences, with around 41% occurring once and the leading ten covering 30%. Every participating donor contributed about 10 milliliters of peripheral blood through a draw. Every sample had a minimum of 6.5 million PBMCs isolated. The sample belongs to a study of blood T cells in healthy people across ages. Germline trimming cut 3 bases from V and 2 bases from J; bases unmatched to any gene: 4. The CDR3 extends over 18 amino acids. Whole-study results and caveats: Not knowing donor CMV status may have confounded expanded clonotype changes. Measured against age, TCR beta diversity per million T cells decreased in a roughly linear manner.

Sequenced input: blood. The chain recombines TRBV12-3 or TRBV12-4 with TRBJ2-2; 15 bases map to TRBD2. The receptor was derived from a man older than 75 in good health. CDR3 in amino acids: CASSFGTSGGSNTGELFF. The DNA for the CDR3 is TGTGCCAGCAGTTTCGGGACTAGCGGGGGGTCTAACACCGGGGAGCTGTTTTTT.